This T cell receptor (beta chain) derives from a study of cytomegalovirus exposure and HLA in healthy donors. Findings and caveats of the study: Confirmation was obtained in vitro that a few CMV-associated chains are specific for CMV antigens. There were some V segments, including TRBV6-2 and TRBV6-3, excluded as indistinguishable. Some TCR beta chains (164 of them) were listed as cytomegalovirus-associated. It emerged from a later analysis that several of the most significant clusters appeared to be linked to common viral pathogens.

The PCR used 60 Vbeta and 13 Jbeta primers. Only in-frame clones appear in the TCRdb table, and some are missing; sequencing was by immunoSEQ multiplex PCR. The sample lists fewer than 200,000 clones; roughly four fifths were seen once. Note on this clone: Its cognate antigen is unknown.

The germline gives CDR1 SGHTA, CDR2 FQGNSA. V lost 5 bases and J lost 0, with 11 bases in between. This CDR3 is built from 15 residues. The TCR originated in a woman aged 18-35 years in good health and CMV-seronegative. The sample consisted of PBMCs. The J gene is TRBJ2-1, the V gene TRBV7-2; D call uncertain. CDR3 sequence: CASSPPSSSYNEQFF. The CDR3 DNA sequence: TGTGCCAGCAGCCCCCCCAGTTCCTCCTACAATGAGCAGTTCTTC.